A few counts support the clone carrying this T cell receptor beta chain. The sample originates from a study of blood T cell repertoires in COVID-19. Study background: The samples span acute and convalescent COVID-19 from the United States, Italy and Spain.

Those enrolled in Seattle joined during active infection and were followed longitudinally afterward. The V segment lost 7 bases and the J segment 2 bases; nucleotides outside the gene matches: 6. CDR3 size: 15 residues. Germline assignment: CDR1 SGHNT and CDR2 YYREEE (reference sequence). Per the original methods: Estimation of nucleated cell counts relied on the amplification of reference gene primers. TCRdb's copy holds only in-frame clones and misses some; the assay was immunoSEQ multiplex PCR. The V and J calls and clone size come from that table; D and trimming were worked out from the DNA. This table holds approximately 250,000 clones, 75% to 90% found once.

Sequenced input: peripheral blood. V is TRBV5-4 and J is TRBJ2-2; 9 nucleotides line up with TRBD2. The clonotype comes from a woman aged 70-85 years with COVID-19, enrolled during active disease. For the CDR3, the DNA is TGTGCCAGCGCTTTAGCGGGGGCTAACACCGGGGAGCTGTTTTTT. Translating it yields CASALAGANTGELFF.